This T cell receptor (beta chain) was identified during a study of shared clonotypes between healthy human individuals. The study's findings and limits: Larger estimated richness was generally recorded for naive subsets relative to memory subsets.

Naive-designated CD8 cells lacked CD45RO, were positively enriched for CCR7, and omitted terminally differentiated effector memory CD45RA+ cells. Among the donors, all were Caucasian adults who lived in Nashville, Tennessee. With regard to this clone: Its cognate antigen is unknown.

Germline lookup yields CDR1 SGHVS and CDR2 FQNEAQ. CDR3 length equals 15 residues. Trimming cost V 5 bases and J 7 bases; bases outside gene matches: 10. Clones were read by immunoSEQ multiplex PCR, and TCRdb kept only the in-frame ones, dropping some. The sample holds just over 2,000,000 clones, roughly 94% seen once. Source material: naive CD8+ T cells sorted from blood. The origin of this receptor is a man younger than 35 in good health. V and J are TRBV7-8 and TRBJ1-5; TRBD1 matches 8 bases. DNA for the CDR3: TGTGCCAGCAGCATAGGGGGTCAGGGGGCCCAGCCCCAGCATTTT. Encoded protein: CASSIGGQGAQPQHF.